This is a list of T cell receptor beta chains from one sample in a study of cytomegalovirus exposure and HLA in healthy donors. The protocol was immunoSEQ multiplex PCR, while the TCRdb copy is restricted to in-frame clones and leaves out a portion. The sample carries 45,000 or so clones, about three quarters recorded once. Sequenced: PBMCs. Receptor source: a young woman in good health and CMV-seronegative. CDR3s include the opening cysteine and the closing phenylalanine or tryptophan. The order of the fields is D gene, J gene, clone size, V gene, CDR3 DNA, CDR3 protein. The D gene is left open where the match is weak. Not all rows give a size; the values are once, few, many and, for expanded clones, a class.

- TRBJ1-2 few TRBV7-9 TGTGCCAGCAGCTTAGCGGGAGAGCCCTATGGCTACACCTTC CASSLAGEPYGYTF
- TRBJ1-5 - TRBV6-4 TGTGCCAGCAGTGTAACAGAAAATCAACCCCAGCATTTT CASSVTENQPQHF
TRBD1 TRBJ1-1 - TRBV2 TGTGCCACGGGGAGGGACAGGGGATACACTGAAGCTTTCTTT CATGRDRGYTEAFF
- TRBJ1-1 - TRBV20-1 TGCAGTGCCAAAAGCCCCATTGAAGCTTTCTTT CSAKSPIEAFF
- TRBJ2-3 medium-sized TRBV7-6 TGTGCCAGCAGCTTAAGGCCGAGGGCGGATACGCAGTATTTT CASSLRPRADTQYF
- TRBJ2-7 - TRBV7-6 TGTGCCAGCAGCTCCAGTCAGGGCTACGAGCAGTACTTC CASSSSQGYEQYF
TRBD2 TRBJ2-7 - TRBV4-2 TGTGCCAGTCGTTTAGCGGGGGGACAAGCCTACGAGCAGTACTTC CASRLAGGQAYEQYF
- TRBJ1-4 - TRBV18 TGTGCCAGCTCACCACAACAATTTCAACTGTTTTTT CASSPQQFQLFF
- TRBJ2-7 - TRBV29-1 TGCAGCGTTGTAACCGCTAGCAGGCACGAGCAGTACTTC CSVVTASRHEQYF
- TRBJ2-7 - TRBV28 TGTGCCAGCAGTTTTAGACAGTCCTCCTACGAGCAGTACTTC CASSFRQSSYEQYF
- TRBJ2-1 - TRBV29-1 TGCAGCGTTGAAGATCCGCTATCCAATGAGCAGTTCTTC CSVEDPLSNEQFF
TRBD1 TRBJ2-2 - TRBV6-5 TGTGCCAGCAGTTCCAGGACAGGGGAGACCGGGGAGCTGTTTTTT CASSSRTGETGELFF
- TRBJ2-1 many TRBV6-1 TGTGCCAGCAGTGAAGGGGGCCACAATGAGCAGTTCTTC CASSEGGHNEQFF
TRBD1 TRBJ1-1 - TRBV2 TGTGCCAGCAGTCGAACAGGGGACACTGAAGCTTTCTTT CASSRTGDTEAFF
- TRBJ2-1 - TRBV30 TGTGCCGGAACAGTAAGCTCCTACAATGAGCAGTTCTTC CAGTVSSYNEQFF
TRBD1 TRBJ1-5 - TRBV5-8 TGTGCCAGCAGCGCGGGACAGGGAGGTCATCAGCCCCAGCATTTT CASSAGQGGHQPQHF
- TRBJ1-6 few TRBV30 TGTGCCTGGAGCTTACAGGTTCCACCCCTCCACTTT CAWSLQVPPLHF
- TRBJ2-4 - TRBV6-4 TGTGCCAGCAGTGACTCGGTAGGGGAATTACAGTACTTC CASSDSVGELQYF
TRBD2 TRBJ2-3 once TRBV30 TGTGCCTGGAGATATCAAGCGGGAGTCGATACGCAGTATTTT CAWRYQAGVDTQYF
- TRBJ2-6 - TRBV28 TGTGCCAGCAGCCATCTCTACTCTGGGGCCAACGTCCTGACTTTC CASSHLYSGANVLTF
- TRBJ2-7 - TRBV5-6 TGTGCCAGCAGCTTGGACGGGATCTCCTACGAGCAGTACTTC CASSLDGISYEQYF
- TRBJ1-5 once TRBV6-5 TGTGCCAGCAGCTCAGGGGATAGCAATCAGCCCCAGCATTTT CASSSGDSNQPQHF
- TRBJ1-5 - TRBV13 TGTGCCAGCAGCTTGGAGAATCAGCCCCAGCATTTT CASSLENQPQHF
TRBD1 TRBJ1-5 - TRBV7-2 TGTGCCAGCAGCTCGGGACAGGGAGATCAGCCCCAGCATTTT CASSSGQGDQPQHF
- TRBJ1-3 - TRBV6-5 TGTGCCAGCAGTTATGGGCAGTCGGCCTCTGGAAACACCATATATTTT CASSYGQSASGNTIYF
- TRBJ2-2 few TRBV6-1 TGTGCCAGCAGTGAAAGGTCGGGGCTAGCGAGGACCGGGGAGCTGTTTTTT CASSERSGLARTGELFF
TRBD2 TRBJ2-3 - TRBV19 TGTGCCAGTAGTATTCTAGCGGGATCAGATACGCAGTATTTT CASSILAGSDTQYF
- TRBJ2-7 - TRBV2 TGTGCCAGCGGTCAACTGTCCTACGAGCAGTACTTC CASGQLSYEQYF
- TRBJ2-1 once TRBV5-1 TGCGCCAGCAGAGAAGGGGGGGGGCTGGGTGAGCAGTTCTTC CASREGGGLGEQFF
TRBD1 TRBJ1-2 - TRBV6-1 TGTGCCAGCAATAACAGGGGACAGGGGCACTATGGCTACACCTTC CASNNRGQGHYGYTF
TRBD1 TRBJ1-2 - TRBV7-3 TGTGCCAGCAGCTGGGGACAGGGTAACTATGGCTACACCTTC CASSWGQGNYGYTF
TRBD1 TRBJ2-7 - TRBV6-5 TGTGCCAGGGCCCAGGGGGCGATTGCCGCAGGCGAGCAGTACTTC CARAQGAIAAGEQYF
- TRBJ1-2 - TRBV27 TGTGCCAGCAGTTTATCCCAGAATAACTATGGCTACACCTTC CASSLSQNNYGYTF
- TRBJ2-1 - TRBV15 TGTGCCACCAGCAGAGATCAGGGCAGCTGGTATGAGCAGTTCTTC CATSRDQGSWYEQFF
- TRBJ1-2 - TRBV27 TGTGCCAGCAGTTTAGGGGGGTTGCTAGGTGGCTACACCTTC CASSLGGLLGGYTF
TRBD2 TRBJ2-3 - TRBV29-1 TGCAGCGTGGGCCGGGGGGTAGCGGTCGGGACAGATACGCAGTATTTT CSVGRGVAVGTDTQYF
- TRBJ2-5 - TRBV4-2 TGTGCCAGCAGCCAAGATCATTTCGAGGGCCGGGGGACCCAGTACTTC CASSQDHFEGRGTQYF
- TRBJ2-5 - TRBV15 TGTGCCACCAGCAGTTATCAGGGCCAAGAGACCCAGTACTTC CATSSYQGQETQYF
- TRBJ1-1 - TRBV6-5 TGTGCCAGCAGCCACGGGTCTCTGGCAGAAGCTTTCTTT CASSHGSLAEAFF
- TRBJ2-7 once TRBV27 TGTGCCAGCAGTTTGATGGGGCAGCAGTACTTC CASSLMGQQYF
TRBD2 TRBJ2-1 - TRBV10-3 TGTGCCATCAGTGACTCCGGGACTAGCGGCGATGAGCAGTTCTTC CAISDSGTSGDEQFF
- TRBJ2-5 - TRBV30 TGTGCCTGGAGTGTTGGGGGCGAAGAGACCCAGTACTTC CAWSVGGEETQYF
- TRBJ1-2 few TRBV5-1 TGCGCCAGCAGCTTCGAATCAAGCGACTATGGCTACACCTTC CASSFESSDYGYTF
TRBD1 TRBJ2-7 - TRBV7-6 TGTGCCAGCAGCTTAGACAGGGGGCCCTACGAGCAGTACTTC CASSLDRGPYEQYF
- TRBJ1-2 - TRBV2 TGTGCCAGCAGTGAGGGGGGGTTAGCTACCTATGGCTACACCTTC CASSEGGLATYGYTF